This T cell receptor beta chain was observed in a study of tissue T cells after allogeneic stem cell transplantation. Study-wide points: The patient cohort was small and clinically heterogeneous, with limited sampling depth. Motif-based clustering found tissue-specific repertoire signatures shared across patients, though few clones were shared. Within patients, tissue anatomy strongly shaped TCR repertoire composition.

Between the trimmed V and J ends, which lost 1 base and 4 bases, there was a span of 1 base. Germline assignment: CDR1 SGHSA and CDR2 FRNQAP. The CDR3 totals 12 residues. Time point defined: mouse harvest day 7 after allogeneic transplant. The graft held 10^6 splenic CD5+ T cells and 10^7 T-cell-depleted bone marrow cells. This mouse GVHD model was MHC-mismatched B6 to BALB/c, profiled day 7 or 14. TCRdb's table, derived via immunoSEQ multiplex PCR, lists solely in-frame clones and lacks some. The table has 7,200 or so clones, 50% seen once. Comments on this clone: Its specificity is unknown. The genes and germline here are from mouse. The read finishes 1 residue shy of the CDR3 end, and the germline J gene is used to complete it.

Sequenced: gut tissue. This clonotype was obtained from a female BALB/c mouse given C57BL/6 T cells with graft-versus-host disease after an allogeneic hematopoietic cell transplant. The V gene is TRBV16, the J gene TRBJ2-2, with no clear D. The CDR3 sequence: CASSLATGQLYF. The sequenced part of the CDR3 DNA is TGTGCAAGCAGCTTAGCCACCGGGCAGCTCTAC.